The 27 T cell receptor beta chains in this list originate from one sample, sequenced in a study of T-cell reconstitution after alpha-beta-depleted transplantation in children. Molecular barcoding with unique molecular identifiers was used for the TCRbeta library. TCRdb analysed the PCR reads with MiXCR anew, one entry per CDR3 protein. The data show under 300,000 distinct CDR3 sequences, with 9.5% to 13% seen just once and less than 25% held by the top ten. Sequencing was performed on peripheral blood, taken 180 days after TCRalphabeta/CD19-depleted stem cell transplant. These receptors were collected from a male patient under 10 years old who had a stem cell transplant for chronic granulomatous disease, so the T cells may come from the graft donor.

This clonotype was observed many times. V gene TRBV5-1 combines with J gene TRBJ2-2; D is unresolved. The V end lost 1 base, the J end lost 7 bases, and 11 bases lay between the germline ends. CDR1 SGHRS and CDR2 YFSETQ come from the germline V gene. This CDR3 region has 14 residues. The CDR3 nucleotides are TGCGCCAGCAGCTTGTCTACCCTGGTCGGGGAGCTGTTTTTT. This codes for CASSLSTLVGELFF.

Ten or more counts support this clonotype. J is TRBJ1-2 and V is TRBV7-6; D is possibly TRBD1 (5 bases). The CDR3 extends over 13 amino acids. Germline CDR1 is SGHVS and CDR2 is FNYEAQ. Trimming stripped 2 bases from V and 8 bases from J, with 12 bases between. The CDR3 DNA sequence: TGTGCCAGCAGCTTAATGAGGGGAGACGGCTACACCTTC. It translates to CASSLMRGDGYTF.

In this sample, this clonotype turned up many times. The chain joins TRBV6-1 to TRBJ2-3, with 11 nucleotides matching TRBD2. Germline loops: CDR1 MNHNS, CDR2 SASEGT. The CDR3 runs 14 residues. The V and J ends lost 5 bases and 6 bases, in that order; junction bases with no gene match: 4. CDR3 sequence: CASSRTSGFDTQYF. The CDR3 nucleotides are TGTGCCAGCAGTCGGACTAGCGGGTTTGATACGCAGTATTTT.

With regard to this clonotype: A single base separates this from a much larger clone, so it may be a read error. The chain uses TRBV29-1 and TRBJ1-2; D call uncertain. Germline values: CDR1 SQVTM, CDR2 ANQGSEA. CDR3 length: 10 residues. The CDR3 DNA follows: TGCAGCGTTCGGGCGGATGGCGACACCTTC. This encodes CSVRADGDTF. The variable domain in full, completed from reference TRBV29-1 and TRBJ1-2, reads SAVISQKPSRDICQRGTSLTIQCQVDSQVTMMFWYRQQPGQSLTLIATANQGSEATYESGFVIDKFPISRPNLTFSTLTVSNMSPEDSSIYLCSVRADGDTFGSGTRLTVV.

The CDR3: CASSQEVRGARFF. The CDR3 region has the DNA TGTGCCAGCAGCCAAGAAGTACGCGGAGCTCGGTTCTTC. The chain is built from TRBV4-2 and TRBJ2-1, with D unresolved. Per the germline V gene, CDR1 is LGHNA and CDR2 is YNFKEQ. V lost 0 bases and J lost 15, with 15 bases in between. The CDR3 length is 13 residues.

This clonotype appeared many times. The chain uses TRBV20-1 and TRBJ2-7; 8 bases agree with TRBD2. The CDR3 is 14 amino acids. Germline V gene sequence: CDR1 DFQATT, CDR2 SNEGSKA (reference sequence). The V and J ends lost 4 bases and 3 bases, in that order; junction bases with no gene match: 8. Written as DNA, the CDR3 is TGCAGTGCTAAGACTACCGGGACTAGCTACGAGCAGTACTTC. It is translated as CSAKTTGTSYEQYF.

In this sample, this clonotype turned up many times. V gene TRBV29-1 combines with J gene TRBJ2-3; D call uncertain. V lost 1 base, J lost 4 bases, and 12 bases lay in between. The CDR3 loop spans 14 amino acids. Germline CDR1 and CDR2: SQVTM and ANQGSEA. The CDR3 DNA follows: TGCAGCGTTGAAGTCCCCCCTGTTCCAGATACGCAGTATTTT. It is translated as CSVEVPPVPDTQYF.

This clonotype was seen many times. The V and J genes are TRBV21-1 and TRBJ2-1. TRBV21-1 constitutes a pseudogene. The CDR3 runs 13 residues. CDR3 residues: CASSQPTSNEQFF. The CDR3 coding sequence is TGTGCCAGCAGCCAACCGACTAGCAATGAGCAGTTCTTC.

In this sample, this clonotype turned up many times. The chain couples TRBV3-1 to TRBJ1-1, with D maybe TRBD1 (6 bases). V was pared by 2 bases and J by 5 bases, with 15 bases between. CDR1 and CDR2 (germline): LGHDT, YNNKEL (reference sequence). This CDR3 is built from 15 residues. CDR3 coding DNA: TGTGCCAGCAGCCAATCTGGGCAGGGGTGGACTGAAGCTTTCTTT. The encoded protein is CASSQSGQGWTEAFF.

This clonotype was counted ten times or more. The chain employs TRBV20-1 and TRBJ2-5, with D possibly being TRBD1 or TRBD2 (5 bases each). CDR1 and CDR2 from the germline V gene are DFQATT and SNEGSKA (reference sequence). V was pared by 0 bases and J by 2 bases, with 10 bases between. This CDR3 has 14 amino acids. The CDR3, as DNA: TGCAGTGCTAGAGATCTGTGGGGGCAAGAGACCCAGTACTTC. Translation gives CSARDLWGQETQYF.

As to this clonotype: One base away lies a much larger clone, so this may be a sequencing read error. The V call is TRBV2, the J call TRBJ1-2; the D gene is possibly TRBD1 (5 bases). Germline CDR1 reads SNHLY; CDR2 reads FYNNEI. This CDR3 is built from 13 residues. CDR3 coding DNA: TGTGCCGGCAGTGGAAAGGGGAACTATGGCTACACCTTC. Protein sequence: CAGSGKGNYGYTF.

This clonotype showed up many times. The chain carries TRBV12-3 or TRBV12-4 and TRBJ1-2, with 9 bases fitting TRBD1. V was pared by 6 bases and J by 7 bases, with 6 bases of the junction left unmatched. The CDR3 length is 13 residues. The CDR3 region is CASSPGQGSGYTF. The CDR3 DNA is TGTGCCAGCAGCCCGGGACAGGGAAGTGGCTACACCTTC.

This clonotype has at least ten counts. V gene TRBV12-3 or TRBV12-4 combines with J gene TRBJ1-5; D possibly corresponds to TRBD1 (5 bases). The CDR3 has 16 residues. The ends were cut back, 5 bases at V and 2 bases at J, with 16 bases in the middle. Written as DNA, the CDR3 is TGTGCCAGCAGTCCGAACGGGGGTCGTCGCAATCAGCCCCAGCATTTT. Translated, it gives CASSPNGGRRNQPQHF.

In its sample, this clonotype was seen many times. This rearrangement joins TRBV24-1 to TRBJ2-1; maybe TRBD1 (5 bases). The CDR3 extends over 13 amino acids. The ends were cut back, 10 bases at V and 1 base at J, with 10 bases in the middle. The V gene's germline CDR1 is KGHDR and CDR2 SFDVKD. CDR3 nucleotide sequence: TGTGCCACTATGTCAGGGTCCTACAATGAGCAGTTCTTC. Its translation: CATMSGSYNEQFF.

In its sample, this clonotype was seen many times. The J gene is TRBJ2-3, the V gene TRBV7-9; 7 bases map to TRBD2. This CDR3 spans 15 amino acids. The germline CDR1 and CDR2 sequences are SEHNR and FQNEAQ (reference sequence). V shed 1 base, J shed 4 bases, and the junction held 5 bases outside the gene matches. The chain's CDR3 is CASSLGGSLSDTQYF. DNA for the CDR3: TGTGCCAGCAGCTTAGGCGGGAGCCTATCAGATACGCAGTATTTT.

This clonotype was recorded many times. V is TRBV4-3 and J is TRBJ1-1; TRBD1 agrees at 8 bases. The germline V gene has CDR1 LGHNA and CDR2 YSLEER. CDR3 length: 15 amino acids. The trim removed 2 bases at V and 4 bases at J, leaving 6 bases unmatched. The CDR3 protein is CASSQSLTGGTEAFF. In nucleotides, the CDR3 is TGCGCCAGCAGCCAAAGCCTCACAGGGGGCACTGAAGCTTTCTTT.

Concerning this clonotype: A much larger clone sits a single nucleotide away, making a read error possible. This chain joins TRBV20-1 and TRBJ2-5; 10 nucleotides agree with TRBD2. The germline gives CDR1 DFQATT, CDR2 SNEGSKA (reference sequence). The CDR3 is made up of 16 amino acids. For the CDR3, the DNA is TGCAGTGCTAGAGATGCAAGCGGGGGGGCAGAGGAGACCCAGCACTTC. Translated: CSARDASGGAEETQHF.

In its sample, this clonotype was seen many times. The chain recombines TRBV20-1 with TRBJ1-5, with D perhaps matching TRBD1 (5 bases). V was pared by 0 bases and J by 4 bases, with 13 bases between. Germline V CDR1 and CDR2: DFQATT, SNEGSKA (reference sequence). This CDR3 comprises 15 residues. CDR3 sequence reads: CSARDPWGTNQPQHF. The DNA for the CDR3 is TGCAGTGCTAGAGATCCTTGGGGGACTAATCAGCCCCAGCATTTT.

As to this clonotype: This may stem from a read error, because a much larger clone lies one nucleotide away. The CDR3 loop is CDSSYGTRDSPLHF. The CDR3 coding sequence is TGTGACAGCAGCTATGGGACCCGGGATTCACCCCTCCACTTT. This rearrangement joins TRBV7-9 to TRBJ1-6; D is possibly TRBD1 (5 bases). Germline loops: CDR1 SEHNR, CDR2 FQNEAQ (reference sequence). The CDR3 covers 14 residues.

This clonotype was counted at least ten times. The rearrangement joins TRBV12-3 or TRBV12-4 to TRBJ2-6; no firm D call. The ends were cut back, 5 bases at V and 2 bases at J, with 13 bases in the middle. The CDR3 contains 16 residues. The CDR3 region has the DNA TGTGCCAGCAGTCCACTCTCATGGGCTGGGGCCAACGTCCTGACTTTC. The encoded protein is CASSPLSWAGANVLTF.

This clonotype was counted many times. The rearrangement uses TRBV7-3 and TRBJ2-2, with D uncertain. Germline V CDR1 and CDR2: SGHTA, FQGTGA. The CDR3 length is 16 residues. V gave up 2 bases and J gave up 2 bases, with 12 bases separating them. The CDR3 DNA follows: TGTGCCAGCAGCTTACAATCCAGCCCTAACACCGGGGAGCTGTTTTTT. It codes for CASSLQSSPNTGELFF.

This clonotype was recorded at least ten times. The rearrangement uses TRBV7-2 and TRBJ2-3; 8 bases align to TRBD2. Germline V gene data show CDR1 as SGHTA and CDR2 as FQGNSA. The CDR3 is 17 amino acids. Germline trimming cut 3 bases from V and 1 base from J; bases unmatched to any gene: 9. Here the CDR3 DNA reads TGTGCCAGCAGCTTCATAGCGGGGAGACCCCGCACAGATACGCAGTATTTT. Translation: CASSFIAGRPRTDTQYF.

This clonotype was counted at least ten times. V gene TRBV7-2 combines with J gene TRBJ2-7; 9 bases match TRBD1. The germline V gene encodes CDR1 SGHTA and CDR2 FQGNSA. The CDR3 totals 14 residues. V dropped 3 bases and J dropped 5; count of bases not matched to a gene: 5. The CDR3 protein is CASSFRTGDHEQYF. The CDR3 DNA reads TGTGCCAGCAGCTTCCGGACAGGGGACCACGAGCAGTACTTC.

The table lists this clonotype with a count of one. A much larger clone lies a single base off, so this may be a read error. The chain joins TRBV20-1 to TRBJ2-5, with 8 bases lining up with TRBD2. This CDR3 spans 13 amino acids. V was pared by 5 bases and J by 4 bases, with 6 bases of the junction left unmatched. Germline CDR1 and CDR2: DFQATT and SNEGSKA (reference sequence). The CDR3 sequence: CSAGIAGGETQYF. CDR3 coding DNA: TGCAGTGCTGGTATTGCGGGAGGAGAGACCCAGTACTTC.

V is TRBV28 and J is TRBJ2-1; 7 nucleotides match TRBD2. V trimming: 4 bases; J trimming: 4 bases; junction bases outside the gene matches: 10. Germline V gives CDR1 MDHEN, CDR2 SYDVKM. The length of the CDR3 is 16 residues. CDR3 sequence (DNA): TGTGCCAGCAGTTCGCCGTGGGGGGGGGAATACAATGAGCAGTTCTTC. It is translated as CASSSPWGGEYNEQFF.

This clonotype was seen a handful of times. A much larger clone is a single base away; this may be a read error. The chain couples TRBV20-1 to TRBJ2-7, with 7 bases fitting TRBD2. This CDR3 comprises 17 residues. Germline V lookup: CDR1 DFQATT, CDR2 SNEGSKA (reference sequence). The CDR3 region is CCAYRSTTGGAPYEQYF. In DNA form, the CDR3 reads TGCTGTGCTTATAGGAGTACCACGGGAGGAGCCCCCTACGAGCAGTACTTC.

This clonotype was detected many times. The chain recombines TRBV11-2 with TRBJ2-7; TRBD1 aligns across 7 bases. The CDR3 contains 13 residues. Germline CDR1 and CDR2: SGHAT and FQNNGV. V lost 1 base to trimming and J lost 3 bases; unmatched junction nucleotides: 0. DNA of the CDR3: TGTGCCAGCAGCTTAGGGGACAGCTACGAGCAGTACTTC. This translates into CASSLGDSYEQYF.